These 12 T cell receptor beta chains were all obtained from the same sample, sequenced in a study of T-cell reconstitution after alpha-beta-depleted transplantation in children. Unique molecular identifiers were used to barcode this TCRbeta library. From the PCR reads, TCRdb called clonotypes with MiXCR, one entry per CDR3 protein. The sample includes about 980,000 distinct CDR3 sequences, around 30% seen only once; the top ten take roughly 27%. The sample here was PBMCs, mostly from graft donor cells, taken 360 days after TCRalphabeta/CD19-depleted stem cell transplant. The receptors here all came from a boy under three years old who had a stem cell transplant for SCID, so the T cells may come from the graft donor.

The gene calls are TRBV7-8 and TRBJ2-1; D is possibly TRBD2 (6 bases). Trimming removed 5 bases from V and 2 bases from J, with 13 bases in between. This CDR3 comprises 15 residues. Germline-derived CDR1 and CDR2 are SGHVS and FQNEAQ. Here the CDR3 DNA reads TGTGCCAGCAGCCTAGTTCGGGGGACCTACAATGAGCAGTTCTTC. Translated, it gives CASSLVRGTYNEQFF. The full variable domain, rest sourced from reference TRBV7-8 and TRBJ2-1, is GAGVSQSPRYKVAKRGQDVALRCDPISGHVSLFWYQQALGQGPEFLTYFQNEAQLDKSGLPSDRFFAERPEGSVSTLKIQRTQQEDSAVYLCASSLVRGTYNEQFFGPGTRLTVL.

The chain links TRBV7-2 to TRBJ2-2; 12 bases are shared with TRBD2. The V and J ends lost 2 bases and 6 bases, in that order; junction bases with no gene match: 4. Germline loops: CDR1 SGHTA, CDR2 FQGNSA. The CDR3 loop spans 16 amino acids. Here the CDR3 reads CASSLRASGGAGELFF. DNA of the CDR3: TGTGCCAGCAGCTTACGGGCTAGCGGGGGGGCCGGGGAGCTGTTTTTT.

The J gene is TRBJ2-1, the V gene TRBV20-1; TRBD2 might be the D (6 bases). Deletions cut 5 bases from V and 0 bases from J, with 17 bases between. This CDR3 comprises 16 residues. The germline CDR1 and CDR2 sequences are DFQATT and SNEGSKA (reference sequence). The CDR3 is CSARGMRGGSYNEQFF. For the CDR3, the DNA is TGCAGTGCTCGAGGAATGAGGGGAGGCTCCTACAATGAGCAGTTCTTC.

The CDR3 loop is CATDRGGPVSNEQFF. Written as DNA, the CDR3 is TGTGCCACAGATCGCGGGGGGCCGGTTTCCAATGAGCAGTTCTTC. The V gene is TRBV15, the J gene TRBJ2-1, with 8 bases matching TRBD2. The V gene end was trimmed by 9 bases and the J gene end by 6 bases; junction bases not matched to a gene: 13. Germline V CDR1 and CDR2: LNHNV, YYDKDF (reference sequence). The CDR3 extends over 15 amino acids.

This clonotype was counted ten times or more. The genes are TRBV2 and TRBJ1-5; D uncertain. Germline V CDR1 and CDR2: SNHLY, FYNNEI. The length of the CDR3 is 13 residues. With 4 bases removed from V and 0 bases from J, the gap between germline ends came to 4 bases. Here the CDR3 reads CASSGDSNQPQHF. As DNA, the CDR3 is TGTGCCAGCAGTGGTGATAGCAATCAGCCCCAGCATTTT.

Many counts were recorded for this clonotype. This chain links TRBV6-5 with TRBJ2-1; 11 bases agree with TRBD1. V was clipped by 6 bases and J by 4 bases; unmatched bases: 5. The CDR3 consists of 15 residues. The germline V gene has CDR1 MNHEY and CDR2 SVGAGI. DNA of the CDR3: TGTGCCAGCAGACCCCGGGACAGGGGGTACAATGAGCAGTTCTTC. This encodes CASRPRDRGYNEQFF.

This chain connects TRBV10-3 to TRBJ1-5; D ambiguous. V gave up 6 bases and J gave up 0 bases, with 12 bases separating them. Germline V gene data show CDR1 as ENHRY and CDR2 as SYGVKD. This CDR3 region has 15 residues. The CDR3 sequence is CAIRRTVDSNQPQHF. CDR3 sequence (DNA): TGTGCCATCAGGAGGACGGTTGATAGCAATCAGCCCCAGCATTTT.

This clonotype was found many times. CDR3 amino acids: CSVAAQGDHEQYF. In DNA form, the CDR3 reads TGCAGCGTTGCGGCCCAGGGCGACCACGAGCAGTACTTC. The genes are TRBV29-1 and TRBJ2-7; a weak D match, TRBD1 (5 bases). Trimming cost V 4 bases and J 5 bases, with 15 bases left between them. Germline V gives CDR1 SQVTM, CDR2 ANQGSEA. CDR3 length: 13 residues.

This clonotype was counted a few times. The J gene is TRBJ2-5, the V gene TRBV24-1; D not certain. This CDR3 is 15 amino acids long. V shed 1 base and J shed 1 base, with 9 bases lying between them. Germline loops: CDR1 KGHDR, CDR2 SFDVKD. The CDR3 region is CATSDFEVRQETQYF. The CDR3 region has the DNA TGTGCCACCAGTGATTTCGAGGTTCGCCAAGAGACCCAGTACTTC.

The CDR3 DNA reads TGCGCCAGCAGCCAAGAACCGGTGTACGAGCAGTACTTC. It encodes CASSQEPVYEQYF. The chain recombines TRBV4-3 with TRBJ2-7; D call uncertain. The germline CDR1 and CDR2 sequences are LGHNA and YSLEER. V was cut by 0 bases and J by 4 bases, with 7 bases left in between. This CDR3 region has 13 residues.

The CDR3 DNA reads as TGTGCCAGCAGTTTCGGGGGGACCCTCACCGAGCAGTACTTC. Translation gives CASSFGGTLTEQYF. V gene TRBV28 combines with J gene TRBJ2-7; 7 nucleotides agree with TRBD2. The CDR3 is 14 amino acids. V shed 3 bases, J shed 6 bases, and the junction held 8 bases outside the gene matches. CDR1 is MDHEN and CDR2 is SYDVKM in the germline V gene.

This clonotype was recorded many times. This chain connects TRBV12-3 or TRBV12-4 to TRBJ2-1, with D tentatively TRBD2 (5 bases). This CDR3 comprises 15 residues. V shed 5 bases and J shed 4 bases, with 15 bases lying between them. The CDR3 bases are TGTGCCAGCAGTCCCGGGATCTCGACTTACAATGAGCAGTTCTTC. It encodes CASSPGISTYNEQFF.